The present T cell receptor beta chain was sequenced within a study of shared clonotypes between healthy human individuals. Naive CD8 cells comprised CD45RO-negative, CCR7-positively selected cells, excluding terminally differentiated effector memory CD45RA+ cells. Recent acute infections and vaccinations were absent in the healthy HIV-negative adult donors. Per the study methods: Junction-only sequences produced by ImmunoSEQ had no quality scores, so filtering differed. Sequencing was performed with immunoSEQ multiplex PCR; in TCRdb, only in-frame clones are kept and a portion is missing. The V and J calls and clone size are taken from that table; D and trimming were inferred from the DNA. The sample holds about 2.2 million clones, 90% to 95% seen once. Only one count was recorded for this clone. Its specificity is not known. The study's findings and limits: Naive CD4 clonotypes overlapped across several donors at approximately 5.3%.

Germline assignment: CDR1 SEHNR and CDR2 FQNEAQ (reference sequence). This CDR3 region has 17 residues. Trimming shortened V by 5 bases and J by 0 bases, and 17 bases separated the two germline ends. Sequencing used naive CD8+ T cells from PBMCs. The clonotype originates from a man aged 18 to 30 in good health. Some clones in this sample may be carry-over from other donors' samples. The rearrangement uses TRBV7-9 and TRBJ2-4; perhaps D is TRBD1 or TRBD2 (6 bases each). In DNA, the CDR3 is TGTGCCAGCAGCCCGGAGGGGGGCTTCGCAGCCAAAAACATTCAGTACTTC. This gives the protein CASSPEGGFAAKNIQYF.